The 20 T cell receptor beta chains in this list originate from one sample, sequenced in a study of blood T cell repertoires in COVID-19. TCRdb keeps only in-frame clones here, not all; method: immunoSEQ multiplex PCR. The top ten clones hold 1.2% to 1.5% of a sample with roughly 400,000 clones, 70% to 90% of them seen once. The sample consisted of PBMCs or T cells enriched from blood (not recorded which). These receptors were taken from a woman aged 18 to 35 who had been exposed to COVID-19.

The V call is TRBV27, the J call TRBJ2-1, with 9 bases aligning to TRBD2. The CDR3 extends over 17 amino acids. CDR1 and CDR2 (germline): MNHEY, SMNVEV (reference sequence). Trimming cost V 6 bases and J 0 bases; bases outside gene matches: 9. The CDR3 here is CASSPIPAGGSYNEQFF. CDR3 in DNA: TGTGCCAGCAGCCCAATCCCAGCGGGAGGCTCCTACAATGAGCAGTTCTTC.

V usage is TRBV5-1 and J usage is TRBJ1-4, with unresolved D. This CDR3 has 12 amino acids. The germline V and J ends were trimmed by 4 bases and 6 bases, with 7 bases remaining between them. Germline V gives CDR1 SGHRS, CDR2 YFSETQ. The DNA for the CDR3 is TGCGCCAGCAGCGGAGATTATGAAAAACTGTTTTTT. It is translated as CASSGDYEKLFF.

Note on this clone: The sample holds other DNA sequences that translate to the same CDR3. J is TRBJ1-4 and V is TRBV2; D is possibly TRBD1 (5 bases). Deletions cut 3 bases from V and 8 bases from J, with 13 bases between. The V gene's germline CDR1 is SNHLY and CDR2 FYNNEI. The CDR3 contains 14 residues. The CDR3 reads CASSDGQGGEKLFF. In DNA, the CDR3 is TGTGCCAGCAGTGATGGGCAGGGAGGCGAAAAACTGTTTTTT.

The chain joins TRBV14 to TRBJ1-3; tentative D call: TRBD1 (5 bases). V shed 4 bases and J shed 2 bases, with 9 bases lying between them. Germline loops: CDR1 SGHDN, CDR2 FVKESK. This CDR3 has 14 amino acids. The CDR3 sequence is CASSPTGAGNTIYF. The CDR3, as DNA: TGTGCCAGCAGCCCCACAGGAGCTGGAAACACCATATATTTT. The complete variable domain, with remaining parts taken from reference TRBV14 and TRBJ1-3, reads EAGVTQFPSHSVIEKGQTVTLRCDPISGHDNLYWYRRVMGKEIKFLLHFVKESKQDESGMPNNRFLAERTGGTYSTLKVQPAELEDSGVYFCASSPTGAGNTIYFGEGSWLTVV.

The rearrangement links TRBV10-3 to TRBJ2-7; possibly TRBD2 for D (6 bases). The germline V gene has CDR1 ENHRY and CDR2 SYGVKD. There are 14 residues in the CDR3. V was cut by 2 bases and J by 9 bases, with 17 bases left in between. In DNA form, the CDR3 reads TGTGCCATCAGTGAGGGCGGGGAACCTTCCGGGCAGTACTTC. Amino acids: CAISEGGEPSGQYF.

This chain links TRBV29-1 with TRBJ1-2; D unresolved. This CDR3 comprises 12 residues. Germline V gene sequence: CDR1 SQVTM, CDR2 ANQGSEA. Trimming left V 4 bases short and J 0 bases short, with 6 bases between. The CDR3 is CSVVAANYGYTF. CDR3 DNA sequence: TGCAGCGTTGTTGCGGCTAACTATGGCTACACCTTC.

V and J are TRBV7-9 and TRBJ1-3, with D uncertain. Germline V lookup: CDR1 SEHNR, CDR2 FQNEAQ (reference sequence). V shed 1 base and J shed 4 bases, with 14 bases lying between them. CDR3 length equals 16 residues. CDR3 amino acids: CASSLETAVPGNTIYF. The CDR3 coding sequence is TGTGCCAGCAGCTTAGAAACCGCAGTCCCCGGAAACACCATATATTTT.

J is TRBJ2-5 and V is TRBV7-8, with D possibly TRBD2 on 5 matching bases. Trimming took off 4 bases at V and 5 bases at J, with 11 bases between the two ends. Germline CDR1 and CDR2: SGHVS and FQNEAQ. This CDR3 comprises 13 residues. The DNA for the CDR3 is TGTGCCAGCAGCTCCGGGGTTCGGGAGACCCAGTACTTC. This translates into CASSSGVRETQYF.

The rearrangement uses TRBV27 and TRBJ2-7; a possible D gene is TRBD1 (6 bases). Germline assignment: CDR1 MNHEY and CDR2 SMNVEV (reference sequence). The V end lost 7 bases, the J end lost 4 bases, and 8 bases lay between the germline ends. This CDR3 is built from 11 residues. The CDR3 DNA reads TGTGCCAGCAAGACAGGATACGAGCAGTACTTC. Translation gives CASKTGYEQYF.

V and J are TRBV2 and TRBJ1-2, with TRBD1 matching over 12 bases. With 8 bases clipped from V and 3 bases from J, the junction kept 4 bases outside the gene matches. This CDR3 is built from 14 residues. CDR1 and CDR2 (germline): SNHLY, FYNNEI. CDR3 bases: TGTGCCAGCGAGGGACAGGGGGCCGACTATGGCTACACCTTC. As protein: CASEGQGADYGYTF.

The chain joins TRBV28 to TRBJ1-1; no firm D call. V was clipped by 2 bases and J by 1 base, with 8 bases between them. The germline gives CDR1 MDHEN, CDR2 SYDVKM. CDR3 size: 14 residues. CDR3 DNA: TGTGCCAGCAGTTTAGCGGAAGGGAACACTGAAGCTTTCTTT. As protein: CASSLAEGNTEAFF.

Remarks on this clone: The CDR3 end shows no conserved phenylalanine or tryptophan, and so a read error is likely. It is unclear where the CDR3 begins or ends on the DNA, so no DNA is shown, and the CDR3 is as TCRdb lists it. V and J are TRBV9 and TRBJ2-7; whether TRBD2, the table's D call, matches the DNA was not checked. Germline CDR1 and CDR2: SGDLS and YYNGEE. The length of the CDR3 is 12 amino acids, counting both ends. CDR3 residues: CASSSWTSGFTL.

The V call is TRBV4-2, the J call TRBJ2-3; TRBD2 matches at 16 bases. The CDR3 is 19 amino acids. CDR1 LGHNA and CDR2 YNFKEQ come from the germline V gene. J was trimmed by 2 bases and V by 3 bases; bases with no gene match: 8. The CDR3 is CASSQHPGTSGRDTDTQYF. The CDR3 bases are TGTGCCAGCAGCCAGCATCCTGGGACTAGCGGGAGGGACACAGATACGCAGTATTTT.

The chain links TRBV7-2 to TRBJ2-1; weak D call: TRBD2 (6 bases). CDR1 is SGHTA and CDR2 is FQGNSA in the germline V gene. Trimming pared 1 base from V and 15 bases from J, leaving 16 bases between. This CDR3 comprises 13 residues. CDR3 nucleotides: TGTGCCAGCAGCTTAGTTACACTAGCCTCCGCGTTCTTC. Protein product: CASSLVTLASAFF.

The genes are TRBV5-1 and TRBJ2-5; D possibly corresponds to TRBD1 (5 bases). CDR3 length equals 15 residues. Trimming pared 0 bases from V and 2 bases from J, leaving 11 bases between. Germline CDR1 is SGHRS and CDR2 is YFSETQ. The CDR3 protein is CASSLAGARQETQYF. The CDR3, as DNA: TGCGCCAGCAGCTTGGCTGGGGCTCGGCAAGAGACCCAGTACTTC.

This sequence joins TRBV28 and TRBJ1-1, with TRBD1 as a possible D gene (5 bases). The V end was cut by 2 bases, the J end by 1 base, with 11 bases between. The germline V gene has CDR1 MDHEN and CDR2 SYDVKM. This CDR3 is 15 amino acids long. CDR3 loop: CASSLRPTENTEAFF. DNA of the CDR3: TGTGCCAGCAGTTTACGCCCGACAGAGAACACTGAAGCTTTCTTT. The full variable domain, rest sourced from reference TRBV28 and TRBJ1-1, is DVKVTQSSRYLVKRTGEKVFLECVQDMDHENMFWYRQDPGLGLRLIYFSYDVKMKEKGDIPEGYSVSREKKERFSLILESASTNQTSMYLCASSLRPTENTEAFFGQGTRLTVV.

J is TRBJ1-4 and V is TRBV5-8; the D is unclear. V gave up 4 bases and J gave up 8 bases, with 18 bases separating them. CDR1 SGHTS and CDR2 YDEGEE come from the germline V gene. The CDR3 runs 15 residues. Here the CDR3 DNA reads TGTGCCAGCAGCACCTTAGACCGAGGCGGGGAAAAACTGTTTTTT. Protein product: CASSTLDRGGEKLFF.

V usage is TRBV5-8 and J usage is TRBJ2-3; D might be TRBD2 (6 bases). CDR1 and CDR2 (germline): SGHTS, YDEGEE. Trimming left V 0 bases short and J 3 bases short, with 8 bases between. The CDR3 is 14 amino acids. The CDR3 is CASSLGRVTDTQYF. Here the CDR3 DNA reads TGTGCCAGCAGCTTGGGGAGGGTGACAGATACGCAGTATTTT.

The chain couples TRBV7-9 to TRBJ2-3; 9 bases agree with TRBD2. V was pared by 3 bases and J by 4 bases, with 5 bases of the junction left unmatched. Germline CDR1 SEHNR, CDR2 FQNEAQ (reference sequence). The CDR3 runs 15 residues. The DNA for the CDR3 is TGTGCCAGCAGCTTTGCGCGGGGGGGGTCAGATACGCAGTATTTT. Amino acids: CASSFARGGSDTQYF.

The rearrangement links TRBV5-6 to TRBJ1-5, with D hard to call. There are 15 residues in the CDR3. CDR1 and CDR2 from the germline V gene are SGHDT and YYEEEE. V was shortened by 2 bases and J by 3 bases, with 12 bases between the two germline ends. The CDR3 loop reads CASSFGKVDNQPQHF. The CDR3, as DNA: TGTGCCAGCAGCTTCGGGAAAGTGGACAATCAGCCCCAGCATTTT.